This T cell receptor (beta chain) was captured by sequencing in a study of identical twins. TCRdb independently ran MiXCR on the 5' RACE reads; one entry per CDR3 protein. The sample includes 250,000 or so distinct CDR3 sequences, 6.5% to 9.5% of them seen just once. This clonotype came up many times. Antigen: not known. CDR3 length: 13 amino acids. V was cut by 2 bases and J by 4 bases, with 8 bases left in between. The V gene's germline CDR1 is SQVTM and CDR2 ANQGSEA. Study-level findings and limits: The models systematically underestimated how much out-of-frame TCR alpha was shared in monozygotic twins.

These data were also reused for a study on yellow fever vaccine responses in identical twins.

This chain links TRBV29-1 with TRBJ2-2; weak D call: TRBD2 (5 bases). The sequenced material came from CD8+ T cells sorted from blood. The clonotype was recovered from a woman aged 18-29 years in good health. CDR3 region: CSVESGSTGELFF. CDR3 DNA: TGCAGCGTTGAATCGGGGTCCACCGGGGAGCTGTTTTTT.